The sequence of this T cell receptor (beta chain) was determined in a study of cytomegalovirus exposure and HLA in healthy donors. In the case of this clone: Its antigen is undetermined.

Study-wide points: It was only CMV serostatus that was available as immune exposure information.

V lost 2 bases to trimming and J lost 4 bases; unmatched junction nucleotides: 5. CDR3 length: 15 amino acids. Germline CDR1 is SGDLS and CDR2 is YYNGEE. The primer mix had 60 Vbeta and 13 Jbeta primers. Only in-frame clones appear in the TCRdb table, and some are missing; sequencing was by immunoSEQ multiplex PCR. The data show approximately 150,000 clones, with around 82% seen just once and 5% to 7.5% held by the top ten. Source material: PBMCs. V usage is TRBV9 and J usage is TRBJ2-7; 11 bases are a match to TRBD2. The clonotype was recovered from a woman between 35 and 50 years old in good health and CMV-seropositive. The chain's CDR3 is CASSVAGTSGYEQYF. CDR3 DNA: TGTGCCAGCAGCGTCGCCGGGACTAGCGGATACGAGCAGTACTTC.